This TCR beta chain was recovered during a study of blood T cells in healthy people across ages. Whole-study findings and limits: Estimated diversity that came from one million T cells was considered an underestimate. Age advanced and TCR beta diversity per million T cells fell, roughly linearly.

With V trimmed by 6 bases and J by 10 bases, 20 bases remained unmatched. CDR1 and CDR2 from the germline V gene are MNHEY and SVGAGI. There are 16 residues in the CDR3. Notes on this clonotype: The antigen is unknown.

Ranging in age from about 6 to 90, the donors were healthy Caucasian individuals from Russia. Next came a second PCR, run for about 7 to 12 cycles, which used a sample-barcoded 5' primer along with a J-beta primer mix. TCRdb redid the calling of the 5' RACE reads with MiXCR, one entry per CDR3 protein. The profile shows about 900,000 distinct CDR3 sequences, under 80% of them singletons. The chain has TRBV6-5 and TRBJ1-2, with TRBD1 matching 7 bases. The sequence was collected from a man in his thirties or forties in good health. Sequencing input: blood. CDR3 in DNA: TGTGCCAGCAGCCGAACCCGGACAGGAATTAACTACGACTACACCTTC. Translated: CASSRTRTGINYDYTF.